This TCR beta chain was recorded in a study of blood T cells in healthy people across ages. Study findings and constraints: Higher diversity and more naive CD4+ cells were features of long-lived donors, compared to aged donors. Per million T cells, the diversity of TCR beta decreased roughly linearly as age advanced.

From germline, CDR1 is SGHKS and CDR2 YYEKEE (reference sequence). The junction had 10 bases not matched to a gene; V was cut back by 2 bases and J by 6 bases. The CDR3 consists of 15 residues. Regarding this clonotype: Antigen: not known.

A sample-barcoded 5' primer and a J-beta primer mix were used in a second PCR of about 7 to 12 cycles. TCRdb redid the calling of the 5' RACE reads with MiXCR, one entry per CDR3 protein. This table holds fewer than 2 million distinct CDR3 sequences, about 39% found once. The sample taken for sequencing was blood. J is TRBJ1-1 and V is TRBV5-5; 7 nucleotides align to TRBD1. This receptor was taken from a human donor in good health. The CDR3: CASSFNPGQSSEAFF. CDR3 DNA sequence: TGTGCCAGCAGCTTCAATCCGGGACAGAGTTCTGAAGCTTTCTTT.